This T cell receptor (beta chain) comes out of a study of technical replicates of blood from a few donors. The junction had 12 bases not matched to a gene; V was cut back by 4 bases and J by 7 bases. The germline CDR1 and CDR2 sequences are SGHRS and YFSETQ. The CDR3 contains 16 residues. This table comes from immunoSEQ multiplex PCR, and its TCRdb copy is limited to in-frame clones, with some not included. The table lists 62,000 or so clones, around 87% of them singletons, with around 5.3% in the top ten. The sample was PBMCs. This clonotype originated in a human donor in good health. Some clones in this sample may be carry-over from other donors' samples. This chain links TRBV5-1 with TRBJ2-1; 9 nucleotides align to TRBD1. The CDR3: CASSPSTGGALNEQFF. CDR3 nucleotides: TGCGCCAGCAGCCCCTCCACAGGGGGCGCGCTGAATGAGCAGTTCTTC.